A single sample is the source of the 15 T cell receptor beta chains below, sequenced in a study of PD-L1 blockade in urothelial cancer. This sample's time point: pretreatment peripheral blood. Here immunoSEQ multiplex PCR was the method, and the copy in TCRdb shows in-frame clones only, minus some. Seen here are some 65,000 clones, approximately 81% observed once, and the top ten hold about 2.9%. The starting material was PBMCs, obtained around atezolizumab (anti-PD-L1) treatment. The receptors were gathered from a man in his 70s with urothelial cancer.

The V and J genes are TRBV29-1 and TRBJ2-3; 12 bases align to TRBD2. With V trimmed by 6 bases and J by 4 bases, 5 bases remained unmatched. Germline values: CDR1 SQVTM, CDR2 ANQGSEA. This CDR3 contains 14 residues. The CDR3 loop reads CSVETSGRPDTQYF. The CDR3 DNA is TGCAGCGTCGAGACTAGCGGGAGACCAGATACGCAGTATTTT.

The rearrangement joins TRBV5-1 to TRBJ2-5; TRBD2 matches 12 bases. This CDR3 contains 14 residues. CDR1 SGHRS and CDR2 YFSETQ come from the germline V gene. With V trimmed by 3 bases and J by 4 bases, 1 base remained unmatched. CDR3 sequence: CASSSGLAGETQYF. The CDR3 nucleotides are TGCGCCAGCAGCTCGGGACTAGCGGGAGAGACCCAGTACTTC.

V gene TRBV5-5 combines with J gene TRBJ2-2; 9 bases line up with TRBD1. The CDR3 loop spans 15 amino acids. Germline loops: CDR1 SGHKS, CDR2 YYEKEE (reference sequence). V shed 5 bases and J 5 bases; nucleotides not matched to a gene: 7. Written as DNA, the CDR3 is TGTGCCAGCAGTTCGGGACAGGGTCATACCGGGGAGCTGTTTTTT. It codes for CASSSGQGHTGELFF.

This chain joins TRBV5-4 and TRBJ1-1; D is possibly TRBD1 (5 bases). This CDR3 spans 15 amino acids. The germline V gene encodes CDR1 SGHNT and CDR2 YYREEE (reference sequence). Trimming removed 1 base from V and 0 bases from J, with 10 bases in between. The CDR3 sequence is CASSLTQGLNTEAFF. DNA of the CDR3: TGTGCCAGCAGCTTGACGCAGGGCCTGAACACTGAAGCTTTCTTT.

This clone was found once. The chain carries TRBV2 and TRBJ2-3; 7 positions match TRBD1. With 5 bases clipped from V and 0 bases from J, the junction kept 5 bases outside the gene matches. In germline, CDR1 is SNHLY, CDR2 FYNNEI. The CDR3 loop spans 15 amino acids. CDR3 sequence: CASSSRTGSTDTQYF. Here the CDR3 DNA reads TGTGCCAGCAGTTCTAGGACAGGAAGCACAGATACGCAGTATTTT.

This chain uses TRBV18 with TRBJ2-7; 10 bases align to TRBD2. The CDR3 runs 16 residues. Germline loops: CDR1 KGHSH, CDR2 LQKENI. V lost 6 bases and J lost 6; bases outside the gene matches: 14. The CDR3 DNA sequence: TGTGCCAGCTCCCTTCCACCGGCTAGCGGGAGTATCGAGCAGTACTTC. This sequence encodes CASSLPPASGSIEQYF.

This chain connects TRBV11-3 to TRBJ2-2; 7 nucleotides line up with TRBD1. Germline CDR1 SGHNT, CDR2 YENEEA. The CDR3 consists of 14 residues. Trimming removed 4 bases from V and 4 bases from J; junction bases left unmatched: 3. This chain's CDR3 is CASSSGTVTGELFF. The CDR3 nucleotides are TGTGCCAGCAGCTCCGGGACAGTCACCGGGGAGCTGTTTTTT.

V and J are TRBV27 and TRBJ2-3, with 9 bases matching TRBD2. Germline CDR1 and CDR2: MNHEY and SMNVEV (reference sequence). Losses at the gene ends were 3 bases for V and 0 bases for J; bases not matched to a gene: 16. This CDR3 comprises 20 residues. DNA for the CDR3: TGTGCCAGCAGTTTGTGGTGGGGAACTAGCGGGTCCTCTAGCACAGATACGCAGTATTTT. This translates into CASSLWWGTSGSSSTDTQYF.

Only one count was recorded for this clone. The rearrangement joins TRBV5-1 to TRBJ1-3; D might be TRBD1 (6 bases). The CDR3 is 16 amino acids. The germline V and J ends were trimmed by 0 bases and 10 bases, with 20 bases remaining between them. Germline-derived CDR1 and CDR2 are SGHRS and YFSETQ. The CDR3 DNA reads as TGCGCCAGCAGCTTGGAGGCAGGGGTTAAGGAAGGGACCATATATTTT. Translated, it gives CASSLEAGVKEGTIYF.

This chain links TRBV4-1 with TRBJ2-7; 9 bases agree with TRBD2. CDR1 MGHRA and CDR2 YSYEKL come from the germline V gene. The length of the CDR3 is 17 residues. The junction had 8 bases not matched to a gene; V was cut back by 0 bases and J by 2 bases. This chain's CDR3 is CASSQDTAGGVTYEQYF. CDR3 sequence (DNA): TGCGCCAGCAGCCAAGATACGGCGGGAGGGGTGACCTACGAGCAGTACTTC.

This clone has a single count. This chain connects TRBV28 to TRBJ1-5; no firm D call. This CDR3 comprises 16 residues. V was pared by 5 bases and J by 1 base, with 15 bases between. CDR1 is MDHEN and CDR2 is SYDVKM in the germline V gene. The CDR3, as DNA: TGTGCCAGCAGTCCCCCGGCAGGTCAGAGCAATCAGCCCCAGCATTTT. Its protein product is CASSPPAGQSNQPQHF.

Ten or more counts support this clone. The chain is built from TRBV7-2 and TRBJ2-7; 9 bases agree with TRBD1. Trimming cost V 5 bases and J 6 bases; bases outside gene matches: 8. CDR3 length: 14 residues. Germline CDR1 and CDR2: SGHTA and FQGNSA. CDR3 nucleotide sequence: TGTGCCAGCAGCCGACAGGGGGTCGTCGCCGAGCAGTACTTC. Amino acids: CASSRQGVVAEQYF.

V usage is TRBV6-5 and J usage is TRBJ2-7; D is perhaps TRBD1 (6 bases). Germline CDR1 and CDR2: MNHEY and SVGAGI. The CDR3 is 15 residues long. Trimming took off 5 bases at V and 3 bases at J, with 17 bases between the two ends. As DNA, the CDR3 is TGTGCCAGCAGTCGCGTCTGGACAGAGAACTACGAGCAGTACTTC. This gives the protein CASSRVWTENYEQYF.

This chain uses TRBV19 with TRBJ2-3; a weak D match, TRBD2 (6 bases). The V end lost 6 bases, the J end lost 3 bases, and 16 bases lay between the germline ends. CDR1 is LNHDA, CDR2 SQIVND, per germline (reference sequence). The CDR3 runs to 15 residues. The CDR3 here is CASRADGGVTDTQYF. CDR3 nucleotide sequence: TGTGCCAGTAGGGCCGACGGAGGGGTGACAGATACGCAGTATTTT.

The rearrangement links TRBV25-1 to TRBJ1-2; maybe TRBD1 (6 bases). V was clipped by 3 bases and J by 7 bases, with 15 bases between them. CDR1 is MGHDK, CDR2 SYGVNS, per germline. This CDR3 is built from 14 residues. In nucleotides, the CDR3 is TGTGCCAGCAGTGATTTTAGGTCAGGGGTTGGCTACACCTTC. Its translation: CASSDFRSGVGYTF.